This T cell receptor beta chain emerged from a study of T-cell memory formation after mild COVID-19. Overall study findings and caveats: Whether second-wave clones peaking at day 37 were SARS-CoV-2 specific went unconfirmed.

TCRdb reanalysed the 5' RACE reads using MiXCR and keeps one entry per CDR3 protein. In the table there are fewer than 350,000 distinct CDR3 sequences, less than 20% of which are singletons. This clonotype was detected ten times or more. The target antigen is unknown. This CDR3 is 14 amino acids long. Trimming removed 3 bases from V and 6 bases from J, with 11 bases in between. CDR1 SGHTA and CDR2 FQGTGA come from the germline V gene. The J gene is TRBJ2-2, the V gene TRBV7-3, with D maybe TRBD1 (6 bases). Sequenced: PBMCs or a T cell subset sorted from them (not recorded which). The sequence was collected from a man aged 18-30 years who had mild COVID-19 (a few samples of this study predate the infection). Cell type and time point are not known. The CDR3 loop is CASSLSGESGELFF. The CDR3 DNA follows: TGTGCCAGCAGCTTGTCAGGGGAATCCGGGGAGCTGTTTTTT.